Presented here are 27 T cell receptor beta chains from one specimen sequenced in a study of blood T cell repertoires in COVID-19. The data were produced by immunoSEQ multiplex PCR, yet TCRdb's version contains in-frame clones alone and is incomplete. The repertoire holds 130,000 to 150,000 clones, 84% seen once, with 10% in the top ten. Input material: peripheral blood. These receptors all stem from a man aged 60-69 years with active or convalescent COVID-19.

The chain has TRBV18 and TRBJ1-3; 7 bases match TRBD1. This CDR3 is built from 15 residues. The ends lost 5 bases at V and 1 base at J; junction bases unmatched: 5. Germline V lookup: CDR1 KGHSH, CDR2 LQKENI. CDR3: CASSVDRASGNTIYF. Written as DNA, the CDR3 is TGTGCCAGCTCAGTAGACAGGGCTTCTGGAAACACCATATATTTT.

This clone was counted once. V and J are TRBV15 and TRBJ2-3; TRBD2 agrees at 9 bases. Germline CDR1 is LNHNV and CDR2 is YYDKDF (reference sequence). The CDR3 contains 18 residues. The V and J ends lost 7 bases and 0 bases, in that order; junction bases with no gene match: 14. The CDR3, as DNA: TGTGCCACCACCCGCCACCCGTTCAGCGGGAGGAGCACAGATACGCAGTATTTT. Residues: CATTRHPFSGRSTDTQYF.

The genes are TRBV5-4 and TRBJ2-7; 7 nucleotides agree with TRBD1. The germline gives CDR1 SGHNT, CDR2 YYREEE (reference sequence). Losses at the gene ends were 4 bases for V and 1 base for J; bases not matched to a gene: 8. The CDR3 covers 15 residues. The CDR3 bases are TGTGCCAGCAGCCTACAGGGGAAGGGGTCCTACGAGCAGTACTTC. It encodes CASSLQGKGSYEQYF. The full variable domain, rest sourced from reference TRBV5-4 and TRBJ2-7, is ETGVTQSPTHLIKTRGQQVTLRCSSQSGHNTVSWYQQALGQGPQFIFQYYREEENGRGNFPPRFSGLQFPNYSSELNVNALELDDSALYLCASSLQGKGSYEQYFGPGTRLTVT.

The V call is TRBV12-3 or TRBV12-4, the J call TRBJ2-7, with D possibly being TRBD2 (5 bases). The CDR3 runs 12 residues. The V gene lost 7 bases and the J gene lost 5 bases, with 12 bases spanning the gap. CDR3 nucleotides: TGTGCCAGCACCTCACTAGGGAACGAGCAGTACTTC. Protein: CASTSLGNEQYF.

This chain connects TRBV6-5 to TRBJ1-2; a possible D gene is TRBD1 (5 bases). CDR3 length: 15 residues. Germline V gives CDR1 MNHEY, CDR2 SVGAGI. Trimming shortened V by 2 bases and J by 6 bases, and 16 bases separated the two germline ends. The CDR3 region is CASSYARGGHHGYTF. The CDR3 nucleotides are TGTGCCAGCAGTTACGCAAGGGGCGGCCATCATGGCTACACCTTC.

This chain connects TRBV27 to TRBJ1-1; D is undetermined. Germline CDR1 and CDR2: MNHEY and SMNVEV (reference sequence). The CDR3 contains 12 residues. The V end lost 1 base, the J end lost 7 bases, and 7 bases lay between the germline ends. CDR3 bases: TGTGCCAGCAGTTTATTGGGCAGTGAAGCTTTCTTT. This codes for CASSLLGSEAFF.

The chain uses TRBV27 and TRBJ2-1, with 9 bases matching TRBD2. The CDR3 runs to 13 residues. Losses at the gene ends were 0 bases for V and 13 bases for J; bases not matched to a gene: 4. Germline V gene lookup returns CDR1 MNHEY and CDR2 SMNVEV (reference sequence). The DNA for the CDR3 is TGTGCCAGCAGTTTATCAGTAGCGGGAGACCAGTTCTTC. Translated, it gives CASSLSVAGDQFF.

The chain uses TRBV10-1 and TRBJ2-3; 9 bases match TRBD2. CDR3 length equals 15 residues. V shed 10 bases and J 4 bases; nucleotides not matched to a gene: 12. The germline V gene encodes CDR1 WNHNN and CDR2 SYGVQD (reference sequence). The CDR3 region has the DNA TGCGCCAACTGGCCTGGGACTAGCATTCCAGATACGCAGTATTTT. Translation: CANWPGTSIPDTQYF.

The chain employs TRBV30 and TRBJ1-1; 8 bases agree with TRBD1. The CDR3 runs to 13 residues. Looked up from germline, CDR1 is GTSNPN and CDR2 is SVGIG (reference sequence). The V and J ends lost 2 bases and 4 bases, in that order; junction bases with no gene match: 3. Here the CDR3 DNA reads TGTGCCTGGAGTAAACAGGGGGGCACTGAAGCTTTCTTT. Amino acids: CAWSKQGGTEAFF.

Only a few counts were recorded for this clone. This chain joins TRBV7-9 and TRBJ1-1; D gene unclear. This CDR3 contains 13 residues. Trimming took 7 bases from V and 0 from J, leaving 9 bases between them. CDR1 and CDR2 (germline): SEHNR, FQNEAQ (reference sequence). This CDR3 reads CASTHEVNTEAFF. CDR3 nucleotide sequence: TGTGCCAGCACCCACGAGGTGAACACTGAAGCTTTCTTT.

V and J are TRBV28 and TRBJ1-5; 10 bases fit TRBD1. V shed 8 bases, J shed 4 bases, and the junction held 2 bases outside the gene matches. CDR1 MDHEN and CDR2 SYDVKM come from the germline V gene. CDR3 length: 13 amino acids. CDR3 nucleotide sequence: TGTGCCAGCTGGGGACAGGGGAATCAGCCCCAGCATTTT. This translates into CASWGQGNQPQHF. Using reference TRBV28 and TRBJ1-5 for the parts outside the CDR3, the full variable domain is DVKVTQSSRYLVKRTGEKVFLECVQDMDHENMFWYRQDPGLGLRLIYFSYDVKMKEKGDIPEGYSVSREKKERFSLILESASTNQTSMYLCASWGQGNQPQHFGDGTRLSIL.

The chain joins TRBV6-2 or TRBV6-3 to TRBJ1-5; D ambiguous. Germline V lookup: CDR1 MNHEY, CDR2 SVGEGT. The CDR3 has 12 amino acids. The V and J ends lost 4 bases and 5 bases respectively, with 6 bases between them. CDR3 sequence (DNA): TGTGCCAGCAGTTCAGGTTATCAGCCCCAGCATTTT. Translated: CASSSGYQPQHF.

The chain couples TRBV27 to TRBJ2-7; possible D gene TRBD2, 5 bases. The CDR3 runs to 15 residues. The ends were cut back, 7 bases at V and 2 bases at J, with 18 bases in the middle. From germline, CDR1 is MNHEY and CDR2 SMNVEV (reference sequence). The CDR3 is CASKIDIIGAYEQYF. The CDR3 DNA follows: TGTGCCAGCAAGATTGACATAATCGGGGCCTACGAGCAGTACTTC.

The gene calls are TRBV6-2 or TRBV6-3 and TRBJ1-1, with a tentative D call TRBD1 (5 bases). Germline CDR1 reads MNHEY; CDR2 reads SVGEGT. V dropped 0 bases and J dropped 4 bases, with 12 bases sitting between them. This CDR3 spans 15 amino acids. The CDR3 DNA reads TGTGCCAGCAGTTACTCGATAAGGGGTCCCACTGAAGCTTTCTTT. Translated, it gives CASSYSIRGPTEAFF.

The chain links TRBV7-9 to TRBJ1-5, with D hard to call. Per the germline V gene, CDR1 is SEHNR and CDR2 is FQNEAQ (reference sequence). V lost 5 bases, J lost 0 bases, and 11 bases lay in between. The CDR3 totals 15 residues. CDR3 nucleotides: TGTGCCAGCAGCCCCTCCGGGGATAGCAATCAGCCCCAGCATTTT. Translating gives CASSPSGDSNQPQHF.

The chain carries TRBV4-3 and TRBJ2-2, with TRBD2 identical over 10 bases. V was clipped by 1 base and J by 5 bases; unmatched bases: 4. The V gene's germline CDR1 is LGHNA and CDR2 YSLEER. The CDR3 spans 16 residues. CDR3 nucleotides: TGCGCCAGCAGCCAAGCTAGCGGGGGACGGACCGGGGAGCTGTTTTTT. Its translation is CASSQASGGRTGELFF.

The J gene is TRBJ2-5, the V gene TRBV27; 9 bases align to TRBD1. The V gene's germline CDR1 is MNHEY and CDR2 SMNVEV (reference sequence). V was clipped by 4 bases and J by 2 bases; unmatched bases: 5. This CDR3 region has 15 residues. CDR3 amino acids: CASSSQGAPQETQYF. CDR3 nucleotide sequence: TGTGCCAGCAGTTCACAGGGGGCCCCTCAAGAGACCCAGTACTTC.

This chain joins TRBV18 and TRBJ2-2; D perhaps matches TRBD1 (5 bases). Germline V gives CDR1 KGHSH, CDR2 LQKENI. The CDR3 is 15 residues long. Trimming cost V 3 bases and J 3 bases, with 11 bases left between them. CDR3 in DNA: TGTGCCAGCTCACCGTATTCAGGGTACACCGGGGAGCTGTTTTTT. Its protein product is CASSPYSGYTGELFF.

The rearrangement joins TRBV6-1 to TRBJ2-1; D is ambiguous. The CDR3 contains 14 residues. Per the germline V gene, CDR1 is MNHNS and CDR2 is SASEGT. Trimming shortened V by 2 bases and J by 0 bases, and 5 bases separated the two germline ends. DNA for the CDR3: TGTGCCAGCAGTGAATGGAGCTCCTACAATGAGCAGTTCTTC. Amino acids: CASSEWSSYNEQFF.

The V gene is TRBV18, the J gene TRBJ1-3; D unclear. V was pared by 2 bases and J by 2 bases, with 13 bases between. Germline-derived CDR1 and CDR2 are KGHSH and LQKENI. The CDR3 is 16 amino acids. The chain's CDR3 is CASSPWAEPTGNTIYF. CDR3 DNA sequence: TGTGCCAGCTCACCATGGGCCGAACCCACTGGAAACACCATATATTTT.

The sample holds one count of this clone. V gene TRBV2 combines with J gene TRBJ1-5, with D possibly matching TRBD1 (5 bases). In germline, CDR1 is SNHLY, CDR2 FYNNEI. V gave up 3 bases and J gave up 0 bases, with 9 bases separating them. The CDR3 is 15 residues long. In DNA form, the CDR3 reads TGTGCCAGCAGTGATACAGGACATAGCAATCAGCCCCAGCATTTT. Residues: CASSDTGHSNQPQHF.

The V and J genes are TRBV12-3 or TRBV12-4 and TRBJ2-1; weak D call: TRBD1 (6 bases). The V end was cut by 6 bases, the J end by 9 bases, with 15 bases between. The CDR3 is made up of 13 amino acids. The CDR3 here is CASRPGTPSEQFF. CDR3 nucleotides: TGTGCCAGCAGACCCGGGACACCCAGTGAGCAGTTCTTC.

The chain recombines TRBV9 with TRBJ1-6, with 8 bases fitting TRBD1. After removal of 4 bases from V and 2 bases from J, the junction contained 5 bases not matched to a gene. The germline CDR1 and CDR2 sequences are SGDLS and YYNGEE. The CDR3 consists of 16 residues. Written as DNA, the CDR3 is TGTGCCAGCAGCCCCACAGGGGGGCCCTATAATTCACCCCTCCACTTT. Amino acids: CASSPTGGPYNSPLHF.

J is TRBJ1-5 and V is TRBV28; D not resolved. V was trimmed by 8 bases and J by 0 bases, leaving 2 bases between them. Germline V gene sequence: CDR1 MDHEN, CDR2 SYDVKM. The CDR3 spans 11 residues. The CDR3 bases are TGTGCCAGCTATAGCAATCAGCCCCAGCATTTT. This encodes CASYSNQPQHF. The full variable domain, its missing parts supplied by reference TRBV28 and TRBJ1-5, is DVKVTQSSRYLVKRTGEKVFLECVQDMDHENMFWYRQDPGLGLRLIYFSYDVKMKEKGDIPEGYSVSREKKERFSLILESASTNQTSMYLCASYSNQPQHFGDGTRLSIL.

The chain has TRBV7-2 and TRBJ1-1, with D perhaps matching TRBD1 (5 bases). The V gene's germline CDR1 is SGHTA and CDR2 FQGNSA. The CDR3 consists of 12 residues. Trimming took 2 bases from V and 7 from J, leaving 8 bases between them. Written as DNA, the CDR3 is TGTGCCAGCAGCTTAATGGGGGGTGAAGCTTTCTTT. Encoded protein: CASSLMGGEAFF.

J is TRBJ2-2 and V is TRBV27, with 10 positions matching TRBD2. Germline loops: CDR1 MNHEY, CDR2 SMNVEV (reference sequence). Trimming cost V 10 bases and J 5 bases; bases outside gene matches: 1. The CDR3 sequence is 12 residues long. The CDR3 coding sequence is TGTGCCACGGGACTAGCGACCGGGGAGCTGTTTTTT. As protein: CATGLATGELFF.

Of note for this clone: Its ends do not fully match the called genes, so a read error is possible. V is TRBV19 and J is TRBJ2-7; D may be TRBD2 (5 bases). The germline V gene encodes CDR1 LNHDA and CDR2 SQIVND (reference sequence). The CDR3 loop spans 13 amino acids. The CDR3 DNA reads TGTGCCAGCAGTAACGAGGGAACCTACGAGCAGTACTTC. Protein: CASSNEGTYEQYF.